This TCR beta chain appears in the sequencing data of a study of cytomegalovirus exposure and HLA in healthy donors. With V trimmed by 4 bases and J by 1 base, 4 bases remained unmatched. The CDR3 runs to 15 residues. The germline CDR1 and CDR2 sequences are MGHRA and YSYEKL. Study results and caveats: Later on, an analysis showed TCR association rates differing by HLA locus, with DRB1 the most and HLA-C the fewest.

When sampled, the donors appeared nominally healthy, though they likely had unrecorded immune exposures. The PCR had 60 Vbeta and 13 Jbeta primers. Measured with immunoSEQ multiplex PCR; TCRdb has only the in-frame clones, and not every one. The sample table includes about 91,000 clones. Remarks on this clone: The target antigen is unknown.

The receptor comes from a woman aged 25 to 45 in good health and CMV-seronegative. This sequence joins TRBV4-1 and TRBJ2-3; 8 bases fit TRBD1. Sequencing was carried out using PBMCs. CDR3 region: CASSRQGSGTDTQYF. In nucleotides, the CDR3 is TGCGCCAGCAGCCGACAGGGGTCCGGCACAGATACGCAGTATTTT.